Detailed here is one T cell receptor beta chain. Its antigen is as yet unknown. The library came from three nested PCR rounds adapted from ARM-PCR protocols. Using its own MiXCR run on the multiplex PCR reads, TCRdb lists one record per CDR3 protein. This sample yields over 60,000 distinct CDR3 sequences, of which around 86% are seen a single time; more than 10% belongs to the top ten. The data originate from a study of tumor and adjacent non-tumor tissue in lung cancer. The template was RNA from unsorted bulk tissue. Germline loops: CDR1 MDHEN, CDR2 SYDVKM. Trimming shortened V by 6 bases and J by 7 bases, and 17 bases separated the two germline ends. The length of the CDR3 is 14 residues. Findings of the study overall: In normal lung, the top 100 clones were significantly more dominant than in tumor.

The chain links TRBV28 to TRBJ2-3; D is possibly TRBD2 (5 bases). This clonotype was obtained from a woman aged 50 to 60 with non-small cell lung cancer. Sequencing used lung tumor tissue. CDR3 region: CASRLYYGVNTQYF. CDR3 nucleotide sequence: TGTGCCAGCAGACTTTATTACGGGGTAAATACGCAGTATTTT.